This T cell receptor beta chain was sequenced for a study of shared clonotypes between healthy human individuals. V was cut by 4 bases and J by 2 bases, with 6 bases left in between. The CDR3 spans 12 residues. Germline loops: CDR1 SNHLY, CDR2 FYNNEI. Study-wide findings and caveats: Only blood was sampled; tissue repertoires likely differ. On the whole, naive subsets had larger estimated richness than memory subsets had.

As regards this clone: No antigen is known for it.

This table comes from immunoSEQ multiplex PCR, and its TCRdb copy is limited to in-frame clones, with some not included. The table records 2 million to 3 million clones, approximately 94% of them present only once. The specimen was naive CD4+ T cells sorted from blood. The sample's subset: CD45RA+ positively selected. The TCR comes from a young man in good health. This sequence joins TRBV2 and TRBJ2-7; D unclear. The CDR3 loop reads CASSVFAYEQYF. For the CDR3, the DNA is TGTGCCAGCAGTGTTTTCGCCTACGAGCAGTACTTC.